The rows below give T cell receptor beta chains drawn from one sample of a study of shared clonotypes between healthy human individuals. Libraries were prepared by immunoSEQ multiplex PCR; TCRdb keeps only in-frame clonotypes and omits some of them. The sample lists roughly 2,500,000 clones; over 85% were seen once. Source material: naive CD4+ T cells from PBMCs. The receptors originated from a man between 18 and 29 years old in good health. Some clones in this sample may be carry-over from other donors' samples. The CDR3 runs from the conserved cysteine through the conserved F or W. Fields, in order: CDR3 protein, CDR3 DNA, CDR3 length, clone size, V gene, D gene, J gene. D genes are given only for firm matches. A clone size is listed for some rows: how often the clone was seen (once, few, many), or a class if it is expanded.

CDR3 protein: CASSDRDRGRYEQYF
CDR3 DNA: TGTGCCAGCAGTGACCGGGACAGGGGGCGGTACGAGCAGTACTTC
CDR3 length: 15
clone size: .
V gene: TRBV6-1
D gene: TRBD1
J gene: TRBJ2-7

CDR3 protein: CAWSKGNTGELFF
CDR3 DNA: TGTGCCTGGTCAAAAGGGAACACCGGGGAGCTGTTTTTT
CDR3 length: 13
clone size: .
V gene: TRBV30
D gene: .
J gene: TRBJ2-2

CDR3 protein: CASSLVGQGIGDGYTF
CDR3 DNA: TGTGCCAGCAGTTTAGTGGGACAGGGAATAGGGGATGGCTACACCTTC
CDR3 length: 16
clone size: .
V gene: TRBV28
D gene: TRBD1
J gene: TRBJ1-2

CDR3 protein: CASSERRTGTETQYF
CDR3 DNA: TGTGCCAGCAGCGAACGACGGACAGGGACAGAGACCCAGTACTTC
CDR3 length: 15
clone size: .
V gene: TRBV11-2
D gene: TRBD1
J gene: TRBJ2-5

CDR3 protein: CASSDLRWQGNTEAFF
CDR3 DNA: TGTGCCAGCAGCGACCTCCGGTGGCAGGGGAACACTGAAGCTTTCTTT
CDR3 length: 16
clone size: .
V gene: TRBV9
D gene: .
J gene: TRBJ1-1

CDR3 protein: CASSFLRGTNYGYTF
CDR3 DNA: TGTGCCAGCAGCTTCCTCAGGGGGACTAACTATGGCTACACCTTC
CDR3 length: 15
clone size: .
V gene: TRBV7-9
D gene: TRBD1
J gene: TRBJ1-2

CDR3 protein: CASSPTGTRGEKLFF
CDR3 DNA: TGTGCCAGCAGCCCCACAGGGACCCGAGGAGAAAAACTGTTTTTT
CDR3 length: 15
clone size: .
V gene: TRBV7-3
D gene: .
J gene: TRBJ1-4

CDR3 protein: CASSSGPTGELFF
CDR3 DNA: TGTGCCAGCAGCTCCGGGCCCACCGGGGAGCTGTTTTTT
CDR3 length: 13
clone size: .
V gene: TRBV7-3
D gene: .
J gene: TRBJ2-2

CDR3 protein: CASSERSGAYNEQFF
CDR3 DNA: TGTGCCAGCAGTGAAAGAAGCGGGGCCTACAATGAGCAGTTCTTC
CDR3 length: 15
clone size: .
V gene: TRBV2
D gene: TRBD2
J gene: TRBJ2-1

CDR3 protein: CASSTNRVRETQYF
CDR3 DNA: TGTGCCAGCAGTACGAATAGGGTGCGGGAGACCCAGTACTTC
CDR3 length: 14
clone size: .
V gene: TRBV6-6
D gene: .
J gene: TRBJ2-5

CDR3 protein: CASSSTGTRSHEQYF
CDR3 DNA: TGTGCCAGCAGCTCCACCGGGACTAGATCCCACGAGCAGTACTTC
CDR3 length: 15
clone size: .
V gene: TRBV5-6
D gene: TRBD2
J gene: TRBJ2-7

CDR3 protein: CASTGGQLQSYGYTF
CDR3 DNA: TGTGCCAGTACGGGCGGGCAGCTGCAGAGCTATGGCTACACCTTC
CDR3 length: 15
clone size: .
V gene: TRBV19
D gene: .
J gene: TRBJ1-2

CDR3 protein: CASTPTAASYEQYF
CDR3 DNA: TGTGCCAGCACCCCCACGGCCGCCTCCTACGAGCAGTACTTC
CDR3 length: 14
clone size: .
V gene: TRBV6-1
D gene: .
J gene: TRBJ2-7

CDR3 protein: CASTLSVQAFF
CDR3 DNA: TGTGCCAGCACGTTATCCGTGCAAGCTTTCTTT
CDR3 length: 11
clone size: .
V gene: TRBV6-1
D gene: .
J gene: TRBJ1-1

CDR3 protein: CASSQEIQGAFSNQPQHF
CDR3 DNA: TGCGCCAGCAGCCAAGAAATACAGGGGGCATTTAGCAATCAGCCCCAGCATTTT
CDR3 length: 18
clone size: .
V gene: TRBV4-3
D gene: TRBD1
J gene: TRBJ1-5

CDR3 protein: CASSRTPRGLQSTDTQYF
CDR3 DNA: TGTGCCAGCAGTAGAACTCCCAGGGGGCTGCAGAGCACAGATACGCAGTATTTT
CDR3 length: 18
clone size: .
V gene: TRBV28
D gene: TRBD1
J gene: TRBJ2-3

CDR3 protein: CASTETTWEPQHF
CDR3 DNA: TGTGCCAGCACTGAGACTACCTGGGAGCCCCAGCATTTT
CDR3 length: 13
clone size: .
V gene: TRBV6-1
D gene: .
J gene: TRBJ1-5

CDR3 protein: CASSGQPLTDTQYF
CDR3 DNA: TGTGCCAGCAGCGGCCAGCCACTCACAGATACGCAGTATTTT
CDR3 length: 14
clone size: .
V gene: TRBV9
D gene: .
J gene: TRBJ2-3

CDR3 protein: CASSVGGAINQPQHF
CDR3 DNA: TGTGCCAGCAGCGTAGGAGGGGCTATCAATCAGCCCCAGCATTTT
CDR3 length: 15
clone size: .
V gene: TRBV9
D gene: .
J gene: TRBJ1-5

CDR3 protein: CSASTERTQYF
CDR3 DNA: TGCAGTGCTAGTACCGAGCGGACCCAGTACTTC
CDR3 length: 11
clone size: few
V gene: TRBV20-1
D gene: .
J gene: TRBJ2-5

CDR3 protein: CASSLERAGVNEQFF
CDR3 DNA: TGTGCCAGCAGCTTAGAGAGGGCGGGGGTGAATGAGCAGTTCTTC
CDR3 length: 15
clone size: .
V gene: TRBV7-2
D gene: TRBD2
J gene: TRBJ2-1

CDR3 protein: CASSYSPGLANEQFF
CDR3 DNA: TGTGCCAGCAGTTACTCTCCGGGACTAGCGAATGAGCAGTTCTTC
CDR3 length: 15
clone size: .
V gene: TRBV6-6
D gene: TRBD2
J gene: TRBJ2-1

CDR3 protein: CASNRGLSNTGELFF
CDR3 DNA: TGTGCCAGCAATAGGGGACTTTCGAACACCGGGGAGCTGTTTTTT
CDR3 length: 15
clone size: .
V gene: TRBV2
D gene: .
J gene: TRBJ2-2

CDR3 protein: CASTRRTAAYGYTF
CDR3 DNA: TGTGCCAGCACCCGAAGGACAGCTGCCTATGGCTACACCTTC
CDR3 length: 14
clone size: once
V gene: TRBV28
D gene: .
J gene: TRBJ1-2

CDR3 protein: CASSPGQAYGYTF
CDR3 DNA: TGTGCCAGCAGTCCGGGACAGGCCTATGGCTACACCTTC
CDR3 length: 13
clone size: once
V gene: TRBV6-4
D gene: TRBD1
J gene: TRBJ1-2

CDR3 protein: CASSATPGRQGEQYF
CDR3 DNA: TGTGCCAGCAGCGCGACCCCGGGACGTCAGGGCGAGCAGTACTTC
CDR3 length: 15
clone size: .
V gene: TRBV9
D gene: .
J gene: TRBJ2-7

CDR3 protein: CASSKQILALYTEAFF
CDR3 DNA: TGTGCCAGCAGCAAACAAATCCTTGCCCTCTACACTGAAGCTTTCTTT
CDR3 length: 16
clone size: .
V gene: TRBV5-8
D gene: .
J gene: TRBJ1-1

CDR3 protein: CASSPRDTYGYTF
CDR3 DNA: TGCGCCAGCAGCCCCCGAGACACGTATGGCTACACCTTC
CDR3 length: 13
clone size: .
V gene: TRBV5-1
D gene: .
J gene: TRBJ1-2

CDR3 protein: CASSGSGLALIGGNEQFF
CDR3 DNA: TGTGCCAGCTCGGGCAGTGGGCTAGCGCTGATAGGGGGCAATGAGCAGTTCTTC
CDR3 length: 18
clone size: .
V gene: TRBV18
D gene: .
J gene: TRBJ2-1

CDR3 protein: CASSGGLAGGGSYEQYF
CDR3 DNA: TGTGCCAGCAGTGGGGGACTAGCGGGAGGTGGGTCCTACGAGCAGTACTTC
CDR3 length: 17
clone size: .
V gene: TRBV2
D gene: TRBD2
J gene: TRBJ2-7

CDR3 protein: CASSPNNEKLFF
CDR3 DNA: TGTGCCAGCAGCCCTAACAATGAAAAGCTGTTTTTT
CDR3 length: 12
clone size: .
V gene: TRBV7-2
D gene: .
J gene: TRBJ1-4

CDR3 protein: CASSQAIGTDTQYF
CDR3 DNA: TGTGCCAGCTCACAGGCTATCGGCACAGATACGCAGTATTTT
CDR3 length: 14
clone size: .
V gene: TRBV18
D gene: .
J gene: TRBJ2-3

CDR3 protein: CARSGSDGNQPQHF
CDR3 DNA: TGTGCCAGGAGTGGGTCCGACGGCAATCAGCCCCAGCATTTT
CDR3 length: 14
clone size: few
V gene: TRBV19
D gene: .
J gene: TRBJ1-5

CDR3 protein: CSAPWASGGGGTDTQYF
CDR3 DNA: TGCAGCGCACCGTGGGCTAGCGGGGGAGGGGGCACAGATACGCAGTATTTT
CDR3 length: 17
clone size: once
V gene: TRBV29-1
D gene: TRBD2
J gene: TRBJ2-3

CDR3 protein: CASSVSGSLNTGELFF
CDR3 DNA: TGTGCCAGCAGCGTCTCAGGGAGCCTTAACACCGGGGAGCTGTTTTTT
CDR3 length: 16
clone size: .
V gene: TRBV9
D gene: .
J gene: TRBJ2-2

CDR3 protein: CASREVPMNTEAFF
CDR3 DNA: TGTGCCAGCAGGGAGGTCCCGATGAACACTGAAGCTTTCTTT
CDR3 length: 14
clone size: .
V gene: TRBV2
D gene: .
J gene: TRBJ1-1